These 8 T cell receptor delta chains were sequenced from one sample in a study of γδ T cells in repeated Plasmodium falciparum infection. Vgamma9/Vdelta2+ and Vdelta2-negative gammadelta T cells were flow-sorted from PBMC for bulk sequencing. TCRdb re-called clones from the multiplex PCR reads using CATT. In the table there are 45,000 to 70,000 delta-chain clones, 1.5% to 2% of which are singletons. The sample comprised gamma-delta T cells from blood. The receptors originated from a pool of human donors (malaria-infected and uninfected, not separated).

This clone was recorded many times. The amino acid sequence in TCRdb belongs to a much larger clone and departs from this DNA's translation at residue 3, likely a sequencing read error; the sequence shown is translated from the DNA. The chain recombines TRDV1 with TRDJ1; tentatively, D is TRDD3 (6 bases). This CDR3 is 17 amino acids long. Germline CDR1 TSWWSYY, CDR2 QGS. This CDR3 reads CAPGELAPLRDTDKLIF. CDR3 in DNA: TGTGCTCCTGGGGAACTAGCGCCACTAAGAGACACCGATAAACTCATCTTT.

This clone was detected ten times or more. This is likely an artifact of a read error, given a far larger clone one base away. This sample also contains other DNA sequences that code for the same CDR3. The chain joins TRDV2 to TRDJ1; D gene ambiguous. The CDR3 totals 14 residues. The germline V gene has CDR1 GEAIGNYY and CDR2 EKD. Here the CDR3 reads CACVPGTEALKLIF. The DNA of the CDR3 is TGTGCCTGTGTCCCAGGTACTGAGGCCCTAAAACTTATCTTT.

In this sample, this clone turned up a few times. TCRdb's protein for this DNA is that of a much larger clone and differs from the translation at residue 7, likely a read error; the protein shown is the DNA translation. V and J are TRDV1 and TRDJ1; 9 positions agree with TRDD3. J was trimmed by 0 bases and V by 1 base; bases with no gene match: 15. CDR1 and CDR2 (germline): TSWWSYY, QGS. CDR3 size: 20 residues. Here the CDR3 DNA reads TGTGCTCTTGGGGAACGGGATCAGGGGGATACTCTCCTTGACACCGATAAACTCATCTTT. Amino acid sequence: CALGERDQGDTLLDTDKLIF.

Comment on this clone: One base separates it from a far larger clone, so it is likely a read error. Other DNA variants within this sample encode the same CDR3. V usage is TRDV1 and J usage is TRDJ1, with unresolved D. TCRdb carries no J gene annotation; the J gene was assigned here by matching the DNA with germline. The CDR3 totals 17 residues. Per germline, CDR1 TSWWSYY and CDR2 QGS. V lost 1 base to trimming and J lost 3 bases, with 18 bases between them. This CDR3 reads CALGERWFTPRADKLIF. In DNA form, the CDR3 reads TGTGCTCTTGGGGAACGATGGTTCACTCCTCGGGCCGATAAACTCATCTTT.

This clone was seen a handful of times. A far larger clone is a single base away, which makes a read error likely. In the same sample, other DNA sequences code for this CDR3. The rearrangement joins TRDV1 to TRDJ1; possibly TRDD3 for D (6 bases). The J gene, absent from TCRdb, was called here by matching the DNA to germline. The V end lost 3 bases, the J end lost 3 bases, and 23 bases lay between the germline ends. This CDR3 has 18 residues. The germline CDR1 and CDR2 sequences are TSWWSYY and QGS. CDR3 sequence: CALGETSPSLGPPDKLIF. The CDR3 region has the DNA TGTGCTCTTGGGGAGACGAGCCCTTCGCTGGGGCCCCCCGATAAACTCATCTTT.

This clone was recorded many times. Germline is not matched at one junction end, which may reflect a read error. Additional DNA sequences in this sample encode the identical CDR3. This rearrangement joins TRDV1 to TRDJ1; D is perhaps TRDD1 (5 bases). CDR3 length: 18 amino acids. Germline-derived CDR1 and CDR2 are TSWWSYY and QGS. The CDR3 protein is CALWEIAQVVPHTDKLIF. For the CDR3, the DNA is TGTGCTCTTTGGGAAATTGCTCAAGTTGTCCCCCACACCGATAAACTCATCTTT.

This clone came up a few times. The protein given by TCRdb reflects a much larger clone and differs at residue 3 from this DNA's translation, likely from a read error; the protein shown is the DNA's translation. The chain joins TRDV1 to TRDJ1; D perhaps matches TRDD3 (5 bases). This CDR3 spans 12 amino acids. Germline lookup yields CDR1 TSWWSYY and CDR2 QGS. The CDR3 DNA reads TGTGCTTTTGGGGAACGTCGACATAAACTCATCTTT. This gives the protein CAFGERRHKLIF.

This clone was counted at least ten times. This DNA's translation differs at residue 13 from TCRdb's protein, which comes from a much larger clone; a read error is likely, and the protein shown is translated from the DNA. The V call is TRDV1, the J call TRDJ2; possibly TRDD2 for D (5 bases). The CDR3 sequence is 15 residues long. Germline CDR1 is TSWWSYY and CDR2 is QGS. CDR3 in amino acids: CALTYEGLSTAQPFF. CDR3 DNA sequence: TGTGCTCTGACCTACGAAGGGTTATCGACAGCACAACCCTTCTTT.